What follows describes a single TCR beta chain. This clonotype was seen a handful of times. No cognate antigen has been identified for it. No base qualities exist here, and no much larger clone lies one base off it. This sample was included in a study of response to subunit inactivated influenza vaccine (dated by TCRdb to 2017 to 2018). Describing the broader study: Deep quantitative T cell receptor repertoire profiling was used in the study to track responses to a trivalent subunit inactivated influenza vaccine.

Library prep was done by RT-PCR. Instrument used: Illumina HiSeq 2500. TCRdb trimmed the raw reads at Q25, called clones with MiXCR and kept productive beta chains. Identical CDR3 proteins give one entry, which carries the most common genes and DNA. Across this sample there are roughly 180,000 distinct CDR3 sequences, with about 10% seen only once. The top ten constitute about a tenth of the sample. Via the germline V gene, CDR1 is SGHRS and CDR2 YFSETQ. Including the terminal cysteine and phenylalanine, the CDR3 comprises 17 residues. Left in the record is the CDR3 DNA by itself, 51 bases read in frame from the first base. Trimmed from V: 5 bases; trimmed from J: 0 bases; junction bases lacking a gene match: 7. Beyond this particular receptor, the publication reports: According to the authors, only a limited number of new T cells may be recruited by each seasonal influenza vaccination.

The source of this sequence is a man aged 50 to 59 who received an inactivated influenza vaccine. Donor details come from another sample of the same person, matched by shared clones. This specimen consisted of non-naive T cells sorted from PBMCs, obtained on the day of vaccination. The intended sense of this specimen's cell subset or site label: memory T cell fraction. This sequence uses TRBV5-1 and TRBJ2-3; TRBD2 aligns with 12 central bases. CDR3 region: CASRRKGTSGSTDTQYF. At the DNA level, the sequence is TGCGCCAGCAGACGGAAAGGGACTAGCGGGAGCACAGATACGCAGTATTTT. When the CDR3 is completed using the reference TRBV5-1 and TRBJ2-3 genes on either side, the full variable domain is KAGVTQTPRYLIKTRGQQVTLSCSPISGHRSVSWYQQTPGQGLQFLFEYFSETQRNKGNFPGRFSGRQFSNSRSEMNVSTLELGDSALYLCASRRKGTSGSTDTQYFGPGTRLTVL.